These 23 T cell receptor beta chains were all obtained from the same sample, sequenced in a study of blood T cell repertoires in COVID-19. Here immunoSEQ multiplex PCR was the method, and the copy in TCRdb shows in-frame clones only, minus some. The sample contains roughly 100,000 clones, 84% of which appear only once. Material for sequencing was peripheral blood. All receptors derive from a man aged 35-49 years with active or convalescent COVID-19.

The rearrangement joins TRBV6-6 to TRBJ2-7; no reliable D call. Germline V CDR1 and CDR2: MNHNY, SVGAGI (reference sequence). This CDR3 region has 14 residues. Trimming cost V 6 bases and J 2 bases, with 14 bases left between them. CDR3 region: CASSPRLGTYEQYF. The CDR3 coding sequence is TGTGCCAGCAGCCCGAGGTTGGGTACCTACGAGCAGTACTTC.

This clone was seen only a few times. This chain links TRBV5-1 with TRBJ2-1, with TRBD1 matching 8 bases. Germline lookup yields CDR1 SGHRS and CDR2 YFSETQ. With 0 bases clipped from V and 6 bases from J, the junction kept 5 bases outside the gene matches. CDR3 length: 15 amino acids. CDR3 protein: CASSLAGGSINEQFF. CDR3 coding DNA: TGCGCCAGCAGCTTGGCAGGGGGCTCGATCAATGAGCAGTTCTTC.

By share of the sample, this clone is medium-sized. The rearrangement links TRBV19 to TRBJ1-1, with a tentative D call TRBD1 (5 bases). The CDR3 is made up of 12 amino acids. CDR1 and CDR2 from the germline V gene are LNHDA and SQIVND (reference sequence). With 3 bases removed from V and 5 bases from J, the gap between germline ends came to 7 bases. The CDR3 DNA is TGTGCCAGTAGTATGGGGGGGACTGAAGCTTTCTTT. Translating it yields CASSMGGTEAFF.

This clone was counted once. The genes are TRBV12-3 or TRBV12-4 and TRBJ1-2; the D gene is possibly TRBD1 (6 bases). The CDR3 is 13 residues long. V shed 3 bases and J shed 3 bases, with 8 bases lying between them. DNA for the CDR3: TGTGCCAGCAGTTTGGGGGCCTACTATGGCTACACCTTC. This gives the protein CASSLGAYYGYTF.

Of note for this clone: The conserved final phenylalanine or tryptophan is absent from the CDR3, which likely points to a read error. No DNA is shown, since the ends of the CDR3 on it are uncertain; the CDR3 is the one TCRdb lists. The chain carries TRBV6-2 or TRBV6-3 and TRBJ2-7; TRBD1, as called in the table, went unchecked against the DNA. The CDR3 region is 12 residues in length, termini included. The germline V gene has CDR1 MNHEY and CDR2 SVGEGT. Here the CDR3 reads CASSDAGQGTSL.

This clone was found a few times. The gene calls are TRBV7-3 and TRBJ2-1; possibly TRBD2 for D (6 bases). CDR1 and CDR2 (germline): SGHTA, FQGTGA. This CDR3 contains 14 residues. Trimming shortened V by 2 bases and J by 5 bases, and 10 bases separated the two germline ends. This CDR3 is CASSLAGPNNEQFF. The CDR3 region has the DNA TGTGCCAGCAGCTTAGCGGGGCCCAACAATGAGCAGTTCTTC.

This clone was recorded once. The chain's CDR3 is CASRLGGEQYF. The CDR3 region has the DNA TGTGCCAGCAGGCTGGGGGGCGAGCAGTACTTC. The chain employs TRBV28 and TRBJ2-7; TRBD2 is a possible D gene (6 bases). V lost 6 bases and J 6 bases, leaving 9 bases between the germline ends. There are 11 residues in the CDR3. From germline, CDR1 is MDHEN and CDR2 SYDVKM.

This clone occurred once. The CDR3 reads CASSYVAGDYEQYF. The DNA of the CDR3 is TGTGCCAGCAGCTATGTAGCGGGGGACTACGAGCAGTACTTC. The chain is built from TRBV5-5 and TRBJ2-7; 9 bases line up with TRBD2. V shed 3 bases and J 3 bases; nucleotides not matched to a gene: 4. The germline gives CDR1 SGHKS, CDR2 YYEKEE (reference sequence). The CDR3 extends over 14 amino acids.

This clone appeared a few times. CDR3 DNA: TGTGCCAGCAGTTTTGGTGGGGGCAGGGGCTATGGCTACACCTTC. Amino acids: CASSFGGGRGYGYTF. The chain employs TRBV6-5 and TRBJ1-2, with D perhaps matching TRBD1 (6 bases). Germline values: CDR1 MNHEY, CDR2 SVGAGI. CDR3 size: 15 residues. Trimming removed 4 bases at V and 4 bases at J, with 16 bases between.

The chain's CDR3 is CASCIAHPDSPLHF. CDR3 nucleotides: TGTGCCAGCTGTATAGCCCATCCCGATTCACCCCTCCACTTT. The rearrangement links TRBV18 to TRBJ1-6, with D unresolved. This CDR3 has 14 residues. CDR1 is KGHSH and CDR2 is LQKENI in the germline V gene. V shed 7 bases and J shed 8 bases, with 15 bases lying between them.

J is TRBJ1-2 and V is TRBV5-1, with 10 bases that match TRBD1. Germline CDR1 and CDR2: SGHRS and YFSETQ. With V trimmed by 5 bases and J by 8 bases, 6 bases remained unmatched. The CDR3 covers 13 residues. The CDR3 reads CASSSGTGEGYTF. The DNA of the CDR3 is TGCGCCAGCAGTTCCGGGACAGGGGAAGGCTACACCTTC.

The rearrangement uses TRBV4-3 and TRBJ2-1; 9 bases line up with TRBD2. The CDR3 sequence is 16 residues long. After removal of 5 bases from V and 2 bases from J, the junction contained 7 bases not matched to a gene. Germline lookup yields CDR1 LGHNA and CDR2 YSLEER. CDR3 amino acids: CASSRTSATTYNEQFF. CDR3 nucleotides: TGCGCCAGCAGCAGGACTAGCGCTACCACCTACAATGAGCAGTTCTTC.

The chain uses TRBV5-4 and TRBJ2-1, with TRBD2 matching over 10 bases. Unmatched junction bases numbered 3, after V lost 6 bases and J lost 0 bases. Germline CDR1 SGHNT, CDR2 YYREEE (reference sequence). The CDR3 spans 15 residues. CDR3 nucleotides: TGTGCCAGCACAAGCGGGGGGGCCTCCTACAATGAGCAGTTCTTC. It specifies CASTSGGASYNEQFF.

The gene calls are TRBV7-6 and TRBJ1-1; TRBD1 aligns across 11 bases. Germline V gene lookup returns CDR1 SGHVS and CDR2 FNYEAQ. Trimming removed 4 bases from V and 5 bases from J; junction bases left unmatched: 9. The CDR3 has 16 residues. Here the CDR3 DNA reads TGTGCCAGCAGCTCTTCCTCCGGGACAGGGGGGACTGAAGCTTTCTTT. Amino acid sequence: CASSSSSGTGGTEAFF. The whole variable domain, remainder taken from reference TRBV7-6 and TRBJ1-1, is GAGVSQSPRYKVTKRGQDVALRCDPISGHVSLYWYRQALGQGPEFLTYFNYEAQQDKSGLPNDRFSAERPEGSISTLTIQRTEQRDSAMYRCASSSSSGTGGTEAFFGQGTRLTVV.

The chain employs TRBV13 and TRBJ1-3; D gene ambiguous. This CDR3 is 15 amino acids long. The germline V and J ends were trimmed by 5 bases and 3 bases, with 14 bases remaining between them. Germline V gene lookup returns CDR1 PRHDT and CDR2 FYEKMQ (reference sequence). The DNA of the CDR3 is TGTGCCAGCAGCGAAGACTCTACGGGTGGAAACACCATATATTTT. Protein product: CASSEDSTGGNTIYF.

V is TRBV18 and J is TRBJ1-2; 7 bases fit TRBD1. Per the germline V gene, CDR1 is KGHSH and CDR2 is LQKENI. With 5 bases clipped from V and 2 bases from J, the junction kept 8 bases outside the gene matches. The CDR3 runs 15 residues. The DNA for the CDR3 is TGTGCCAGCTCAAACGACGGGACAGCGAACTATGGCTACACCTTC. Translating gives CASSNDGTANYGYTF.

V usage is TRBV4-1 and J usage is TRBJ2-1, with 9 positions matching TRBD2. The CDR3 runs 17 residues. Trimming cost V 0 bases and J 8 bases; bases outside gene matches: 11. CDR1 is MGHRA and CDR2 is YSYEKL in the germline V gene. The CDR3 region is CASSQDRGLAWYDEQFF. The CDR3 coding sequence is TGCGCCAGCAGCCAAGATCGGGGACTAGCTTGGTACGATGAGCAGTTCTTC.

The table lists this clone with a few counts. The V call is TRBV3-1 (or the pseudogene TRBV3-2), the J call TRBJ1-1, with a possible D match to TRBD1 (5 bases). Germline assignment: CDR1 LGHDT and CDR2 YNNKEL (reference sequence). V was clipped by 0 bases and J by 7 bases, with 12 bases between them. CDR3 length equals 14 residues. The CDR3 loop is CASSQDDRNGEAFF. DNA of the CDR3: TGTGCCAGCAGCCAAGATGACAGAAACGGTGAAGCTTTCTTT.

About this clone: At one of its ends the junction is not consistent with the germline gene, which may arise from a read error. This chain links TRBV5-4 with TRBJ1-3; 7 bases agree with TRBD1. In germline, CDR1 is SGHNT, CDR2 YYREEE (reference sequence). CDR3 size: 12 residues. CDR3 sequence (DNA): TGTGCCAGCAGCTTAGGGGACAGCCGGTCTGGATTT. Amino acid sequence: CASSLGDSRSGF.

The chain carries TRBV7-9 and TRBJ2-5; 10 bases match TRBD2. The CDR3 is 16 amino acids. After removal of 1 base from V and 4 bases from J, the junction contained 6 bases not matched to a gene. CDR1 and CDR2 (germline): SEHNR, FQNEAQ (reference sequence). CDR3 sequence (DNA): TGTGCCAGCAGCTTAGTGGCTAGCGGGGGAGTAGAGACCCAGTACTTC. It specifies CASSLVASGGVETQYF. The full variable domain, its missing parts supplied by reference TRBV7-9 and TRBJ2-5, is DTGVSQNPRHKITKRGQNVTFRCDPISEHNRLYWYRQTLGQGPEFLTYFQNEAQLEKSRLLSDRFSAERPKGSFSTLEIQRTEQGDSAMYLCASSLVASGGVETQYFGPGTRLLVL.

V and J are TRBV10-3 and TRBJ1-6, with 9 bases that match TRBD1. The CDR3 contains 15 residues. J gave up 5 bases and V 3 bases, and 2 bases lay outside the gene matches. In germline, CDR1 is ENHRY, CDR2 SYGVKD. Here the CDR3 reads CAISEQGADNSPLHF. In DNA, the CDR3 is TGTGCCATCAGTGAACAGGGGGCCGATAATTCACCCCTCCACTTT.

CDR3 nucleotides: TGTGCCAGCAGCGTAGGGCTCATAACGGGGGGGCTCTACAATGAGCAGTTCTTC. Amino acid sequence: CASSVGLITGGLYNEQFF. V and J are TRBV9 and TRBJ2-1, with 8 bases that match TRBD2. The CDR3 has 18 amino acids. CDR1 and CDR2 from the germline V gene are SGDLS and YYNGEE. J was trimmed by 3 bases and V by 0 bases; bases with no gene match: 11.

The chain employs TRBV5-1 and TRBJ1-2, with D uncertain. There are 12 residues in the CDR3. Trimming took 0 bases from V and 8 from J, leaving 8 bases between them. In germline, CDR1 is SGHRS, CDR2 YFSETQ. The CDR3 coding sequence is TGCGCCAGCAGCTTGGTTGAGGGAGGCTACACCTTC. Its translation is CASSLVEGGYTF. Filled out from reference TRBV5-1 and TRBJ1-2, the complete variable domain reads KAGVTQTPRYLIKTRGQQVTLSCSPISGHRSVSWYQQTPGQGLQFLFEYFSETQRNKGNFPGRFSGRQFSNSRSEMNVSTLELGDSALYLCASSLVEGGYTFGSGTRLTVV.